This T cell receptor beta chain came from a study of blood T cell repertoires in COVID-19 (dated by TCRdb to 2018 to 2021). About the study as a whole: The collaborator samples originated in the United States, Italy and Spain and spanned the acute and convalescent phases of COVID-19. A de-identified subject ID, COVID-19 status, age in years and sex were almost always included in the sample metadata. The samples were drawn from the first 160 participants of the ongoing ImmuneRACE study and from under 1,500 subjects provided by 6 global collaborators. HLA class I and class II types, where available, came from metadata supplied by the sample provider rather than from assay-based typing. The material from the prospective study consisted of cDNA or gDNA derived from T cells, B-cell-depleted T cells, or PBMCs. The dataset comprised deeply sampled blood TCRbeta repertoires from subjects exposed to, actively infected with, or recovered from COVID-19. The repertoires were released in a freely available public database meant as a resource for research on the immune response to SARS-CoV-2.

Remarks on this clone: Its antigen remains unidentified. Base qualities are not recorded, but no much larger clone differs from it by a single base.

The study at large found these results: The amount of clinical and demographic metadata varied by source and participant and was provided uncurated.

The immunoSEQ Assay, a bias-controlled multiplex PCR, was used to amplify TCRbeta CDR3 regions from genomic DNA. For the original study's pipeline: The number of nucleated cells in each sample was estimated from the amplification of reference gene primers within the assay. Sequence reads were collapsed and filtered to measure the absolute abundance of every unique TCRbeta CDR3 rearrangement. For each sample, productive Simpson clonality was calculated as the square root of Simpson's diversity index across productive rearrangements. The source is immuneACCESS, and TCRdb retained only in-frame sequences with V and J called. Part of the clones is not carried over; for the studies checked, unresolved V genes explain less than half of this, and the remainder is unexplained. V and J calls and clone size are copied from that table; D and trimming were computed from the DNA. This sample comprises 75,000 to 95,000 clones, roughly three quarters of them detected only once. The top ten constitute roughly 38% of the sample.

Trimmed from V: 5 bases; trimmed from J: 4 bases; junction bases lacking a gene match: 20. CDR1 is given as PRHDT and CDR2 as FYEKMQ, both from the germline V gene (reference sequence). The CDR3 starts with the cysteine, ends with the phenylalanine, and has 19 residues. Solely the CDR3 DNA is kept, with 57 bases framed from the first base. One collaborating source in Seattle enrolled patients while the patients were actively infected and followed the patients over time throughout the course of disease. Each collaborating institution followed its own protocols to collect whole blood in K2EDTA tubes. For TCRbeta analysis, collaborators shipped samples in one of three forms: frozen whole blood, isolated PBMCs, or DNA extracted from either of those sample types.

This chain is built from TRBV13 and TRBJ2-1, with 7 central nucleotides matching TRBD2. This TCR derives from a man in his fifties or sixties with COVID-19, enrolled during active disease. The specimen was peripheral blood. DNA sequence: TGTGCCAGCAGCCCAAGGGTTTCTAAAGGACTAGGATATTACAATGAGCAGTTCTTC. Its coded protein is CASSPRVSKGLGYYNEQFF.